The 21 T cell receptor beta chains presented below share a single source sample, sequenced in a study of blood T cell repertoires in COVID-19. Repertoires were generated with immunoSEQ multiplex PCR, while TCRdb's copy carries only in-frame clones and drops some. This sample has around 80,000 clones; over 65% occur once, and the top ten carry less than 7.5%. Material: peripheral blood. The receptors were sampled from a man between 50 and 59 years old with active or convalescent COVID-19.

This clone has a single count. This sequence joins TRBV5-6 and TRBJ1-1; 8 bases align to TRBD1. The CDR3 runs to 14 residues. CDR1 is SGHDT, CDR2 YYEEEE, per germline. Trimming cost V 2 bases and J 3 bases; bases outside gene matches: 3. Here the CDR3 reads CASSLRQGYTEAFF. In DNA form, the CDR3 reads TGTGCCAGCAGCTTACGACAGGGGTACACTGAAGCTTTCTTT.

The rearrangement uses TRBV10-3 and TRBJ2-7; D is unclear. Germline CDR1 and CDR2: ENHRY and SYGVKD. V lost 3 bases to trimming and J lost 0 bases, with 3 bases between them. CDR3 length equals 12 residues. The CDR3, as DNA: TGTGCCATCAGTGACAGCTCCTACGAGCAGTACTTC. Translation gives CAISDSSYEQYF.

This chain joins TRBV7-9 and TRBJ1-2, with D tentatively TRBD1 (5 bases). V lost 0 bases, J lost 8 bases, and 7 bases lay in between. Germline loops: CDR1 SEHNR, CDR2 FQNEAQ (reference sequence). This CDR3 is 12 amino acids long. Here the CDR3 reads CASSLAQEGYTF. Written as DNA, the CDR3 is TGTGCCAGCAGCTTAGCACAGGAAGGCTACACCTTC.

In this sample, this clone turned up a few times. The rearrangement joins TRBV5-6 to TRBJ2-7, with a possible D match to TRBD2 (5 bases). V was trimmed by 0 bases and J by 2 bases, leaving 12 bases between them. This CDR3 is built from 15 residues. Looked up from germline, CDR1 is SGHDT and CDR2 is YYEEEE. DNA for the CDR3: TGTGCCAGCAGCTTGGGTGGAGGATTGACCTACGAGCAGTACTTC. Protein sequence: CASSLGGGLTYEQYF.

This clone has only a few counts. The V gene is TRBV19, the J gene TRBJ1-3; D is ambiguous. This CDR3 is 14 amino acids long. Germline V gives CDR1 LNHDA, CDR2 SQIVND (reference sequence). The germline V and J ends were trimmed by 3 bases and 0 bases, with 6 bases remaining between them. CDR3 loop: CASSIMSSGNTIYF. The CDR3 DNA reads as TGTGCCAGTAGTATCATGAGCTCTGGAAACACCATATATTTT.

The genes are TRBV24-1 and TRBJ2-2; possibly TRBD2 for D (6 bases). Germline CDR1 reads KGHDR; CDR2 reads SFDVKD. The V and J ends lost 2 bases and 6 bases respectively, with 15 bases between them. This CDR3 comprises 16 residues. CDR3 sequence reads: CATSDYAGPRAGELFF. CDR3 sequence (DNA): TGTGCCACCAGTGATTATGCGGGGCCCCGGGCCGGGGAGCTGTTTTTT.

The gene calls are TRBV7-2 and TRBJ1-5; a weak D match, TRBD1 (5 bases). The CDR3 runs 16 residues. Germline lookup yields CDR1 SGHTA and CDR2 FQGNSA. V lost 1 base, J lost 2 bases, and 12 bases lay in between. In nucleotides, the CDR3 is TGTGCCAGCAGCTTAGAGGTTGGCAGGGGCAATCAGCCCCAGCATTTT. Amino acid sequence: CASSLEVGRGNQPQHF.

The gene calls are TRBV3-1 (or the pseudogene TRBV3-2) and TRBJ1-2, with D perhaps matching TRBD1 (5 bases). V was clipped by 3 bases and J by 8 bases, with 16 bases between them. The CDR3 runs 14 residues. Germline V gene data show CDR1 as LGHDT and CDR2 as YNNKEL (reference sequence). CDR3 DNA: TGTGCCAGCAGCCACGTACAGGTCTCCGGCGGCTACACCTTC. It specifies CASSHVQVSGGYTF.

This sequence joins TRBV7-2 and TRBJ2-1; D gene uncertain. Deletions cut 5 bases from V and 4 bases from J, with 18 bases between. CDR1 SGHTA and CDR2 FQGNSA come from the germline V gene. The CDR3 totals 16 residues. This CDR3 reads CASSPTWWSEYNEQFF. The CDR3 coding sequence is TGTGCCAGCAGCCCTACTTGGTGGAGCGAGTACAATGAGCAGTTCTTC.

The CDR3 protein is CASGTPNTGELFF. DNA for the CDR3: TGTGCCAGCGGGACACCGAACACCGGGGAGCTGTTTTTT. The J gene is TRBJ2-2, the V gene TRBV9, with a possible D match to TRBD1 (6 bases). CDR1 SGDLS and CDR2 YYNGEE come from the germline V gene. V lost 7 bases and J 0 bases, leaving 7 bases between the germline ends. This CDR3 contains 13 residues.

The count of this clone is one. The chain combines TRBV7-2 with TRBJ1-4; 8 bases agree with TRBD1. With V trimmed by 5 bases and J by 7 bases, 12 bases remained unmatched. The CDR3 sequence is 16 residues long. Germline V gene sequence: CDR1 SGHTA, CDR2 FQGNSA. The CDR3 protein is CASSTKDRVWGEKLFF. Here the CDR3 DNA reads TGTGCCAGCAGCACCAAGGACAGGGTTTGGGGTGAAAAACTGTTTTTT.

The J gene is TRBJ1-1, the V gene TRBV6-5; 8 bases map to TRBD1. The V gene end was trimmed by 2 bases and the J gene end by 10 bases; junction bases not matched to a gene: 3. Germline lookup yields CDR1 MNHEY and CDR2 SVGAGI. The CDR3 is made up of 12 amino acids. The CDR3 protein is CASSYPGGAAFF. DNA for the CDR3: TGTGCCAGCAGTTACCCAGGGGGCGCAGCTTTCTTT.

This chain uses TRBV25-1 with TRBJ1-4; TRBD1 might be the D (5 bases). This CDR3 comprises 14 residues. V was clipped by 4 bases and J by 3 bases, with 9 bases between them. CDR1 and CDR2 (germline): MGHDK, SYGVNS. CDR3 loop: CASSVRGSNEKLFF. CDR3 DNA: TGTGCCAGCAGTGTTCGGGGGTCTAATGAAAAACTGTTTTTT.

In this sample, this clone turned up once. Relative to the germline gene, one junction end is altered; a read error may explain this. The V call is TRBV11-2, the J call TRBJ2-7; D perhaps matches TRBD2 (6 bases). Germline CDR1 is SGHAT and CDR2 is FQNNGV. CDR3 length equals 15 residues. In DNA, the CDR3 is TGTGCCAGCAGCCTAGAGAGGAGGGTGTCGGGGGAGCAGTACTTC. Amino acids: CASSLERRVSGEQYF.

The chain carries TRBV5-5 and TRBJ1-2; 9 bases match TRBD1. V gave up 1 base and J gave up 4 bases; unmatched junction bases: 14. The CDR3 spans 18 residues. Germline-derived CDR1 and CDR2 are SGHKS and YYEKEE (reference sequence). CDR3 residues: CASSLSLPGQGSSYGYTF. The CDR3 DNA follows: TGTGCCAGCAGCTTGAGTCTCCCGGGACAGGGCTCTTCCTATGGCTACACCTTC.

This clone was detected once. V and J are TRBV19 and TRBJ2-2; 8 positions agree with TRBD2. There are 14 residues in the CDR3. V trimming: 9 bases; J trimming: 0 bases; junction bases outside the gene matches: 3. The germline V gene has CDR1 LNHDA and CDR2 SQIVND (reference sequence). The CDR3 sequence: CASGGDPNTGELFF. The CDR3 DNA is TGTGCCAGCGGGGGGGACCCGAACACCGGGGAGCTGTTTTTT.

The genes are TRBV7-8 and TRBJ2-2, with TRBD1 identical over 8 bases. After removal of 3 bases from V and 2 bases from J, the junction contained 8 bases not matched to a gene. This CDR3 region has 17 residues. Germline assignment: CDR1 SGHVS and CDR2 FQNEAQ. CDR3 sequence reads: CASSFGTGGPNTGELFF. CDR3 in DNA: TGTGCCAGCAGCTTCGGAACAGGGGGGCCCAACACCGGGGAGCTGTTTTTT.

This chain uses TRBV5-6 with TRBJ1-6; D possibly corresponds to TRBD1 (5 bases). This CDR3 has 14 residues. Germline V gene sequence: CDR1 SGHDT, CDR2 YYEEEE. Trimming removed 7 bases at V and 6 bases at J, with 14 bases between. Here the CDR3 reads CASGLGHFNSPLHF. For the CDR3, the DNA is TGTGCCAGCGGATTAGGACACTTTAATTCACCCCTCCACTTT.

V is TRBV23-1 and J is TRBJ1-5, with D maybe TRBD1 (6 bases). TRBV23-1 is an open reading frame whose function is uncertain. This CDR3 is 14 amino acids long. The V end was cut by 11 bases, the J end by 6 bases, with 20 bases between. The CDR3 region has the DNA TGCGCCCGCGGTAAGGGGGAAGAGGGTCAGCCCCAGCATTTT. Protein: CARGKGEEGQPQHF.

V and J are TRBV10-3 and TRBJ2-5, with TRBD1 matching over 10 bases. The CDR3 runs 15 residues. Trimming took 5 bases from V and 3 from J; bases not matched to a gene: 6. Germline V CDR1 and CDR2: ENHRY, SYGVKD. The CDR3 is CAISPAGTGEETQYF. In DNA form, the CDR3 reads TGTGCCATCAGTCCGGCCGGGACAGGGGAAGAGACCCAGTACTTC.

The J gene is TRBJ2-5, the V gene TRBV6-5, with TRBD1 matching over 7 bases. Germline-derived CDR1 and CDR2 are MNHEY and SVGAGI. The CDR3 loop spans 12 amino acids. With V trimmed by 4 bases and J by 4 bases, 0 bases remained unmatched. The CDR3 region is CASSWTGETQYF. The CDR3 bases are TGTGCCAGCAGTTGGACAGGAGAGACCCAGTACTTC.